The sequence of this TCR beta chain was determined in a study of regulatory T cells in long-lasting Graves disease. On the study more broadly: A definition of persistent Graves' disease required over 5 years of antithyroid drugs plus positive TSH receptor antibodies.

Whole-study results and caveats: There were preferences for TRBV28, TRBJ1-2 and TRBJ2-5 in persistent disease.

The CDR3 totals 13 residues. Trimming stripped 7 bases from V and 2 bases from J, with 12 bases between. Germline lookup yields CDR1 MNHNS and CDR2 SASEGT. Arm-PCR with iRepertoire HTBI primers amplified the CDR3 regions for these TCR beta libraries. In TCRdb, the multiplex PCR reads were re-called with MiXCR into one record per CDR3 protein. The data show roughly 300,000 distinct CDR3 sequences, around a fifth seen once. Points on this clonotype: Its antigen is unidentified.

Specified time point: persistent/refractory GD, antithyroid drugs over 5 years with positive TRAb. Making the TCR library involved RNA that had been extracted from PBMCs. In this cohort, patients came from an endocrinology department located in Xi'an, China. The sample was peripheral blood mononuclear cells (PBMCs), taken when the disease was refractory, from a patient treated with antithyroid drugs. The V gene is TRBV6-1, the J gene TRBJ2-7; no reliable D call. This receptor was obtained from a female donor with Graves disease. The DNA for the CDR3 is TGTGCCAGCACAAAGGACGGAACCTACGAGCAGTACTTC. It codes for CASTKDGTYEQYF.